This TCR beta chain was documented in a study of blood T cells in healthy people across ages. The study's findings and limits: In older individuals, TCR beta diversity per million T cells was lower, falling roughly linearly with age. Whereas aged donors had fewer naive CD4+ cells, long-lived donors had more of them and higher diversity. Nothing was known about donor CMV status, and this possibly confounded expanded clonotype changes.

With respect to this clonotype: The antigen is undetermined. One end of the junction fails to match germline, which may point to a read error.

Through a sample-barcoded 5' primer and a J-beta primer mix, a second PCR was run for roughly 6 to 11 cycles. Template switching added a 12-random-nucleotide identifier to every cDNA molecule. TCRdb independently ran MiXCR on the 5' RACE reads; one entry per CDR3 protein. The table lists some 940,000 distinct CDR3 sequences, almost 30% of them singletons, with roughly 10% in the top ten. This CDR3 is 15 amino acids long. Per the germline V gene, CDR1 is MNHEY and CDR2 is SMNVEV (reference sequence). Another study also made use of these data, one on T cells of mothers and their children.

Sequenced input: blood. The TCR sequence derives from a woman between 40 and 50 years old in good health. The V and J genes are TRBV27 and TRBJ2-3, with D possibly TRBD2 on 5 matching bases. In DNA, the CDR3 is TGTGCCCGCAGTACCAAGGGAGCCCTCACAGATACGCAGTATTTT. It yields the protein CARSTKGALTDTQYF.